The 25 T cell receptor beta chains in this list originate from one sample, sequenced in a study of blood T cell repertoires in COVID-19. The repertoire was sequenced with immunoSEQ multiplex PCR; TCRdb's copy has only in-frame clones and lacks some. The data show tens of thousands of clones, about four fifths seen once. Sequencing was carried out using peripheral blood. The receptors stem from a man aged 45-65 years with active or convalescent COVID-19.

V usage is TRBV11-2 and J usage is TRBJ2-7; the D gene is possibly TRBD1 (6 bases). Germline V CDR1 and CDR2: SGHAT, FQNNGV. The CDR3 contains 12 residues. V was cut by 5 bases and J by 4 bases, with 9 bases left in between. CDR3 in amino acids: CASSQQGYEQYV. The CDR3 DNA follows: TGTGCCAGCAGCCAACAGGGTTACGAGCAGTACGTC.

This chain uses TRBV2 with TRBJ1-2; 11 bases are a match to TRBD1. With 7 bases clipped from V and 6 bases from J, the junction kept 4 bases outside the gene matches. The germline V gene encodes CDR1 SNHLY and CDR2 FYNNEI. The CDR3 runs 13 residues. This CDR3 reads CASTWTGGDGYTF. The CDR3, as DNA: TGTGCCAGCACTTGGACAGGGGGCGATGGCTACACCTTC.

The chain carries TRBV29-1 and TRBJ2-7; 8 bases map to TRBD1. Germline CDR1 SQVTM, CDR2 ANQGSEA. The ends lost 3 bases at V and 6 bases at J; junction bases unmatched: 4. CDR3 size: 12 residues. CDR3 sequence (DNA): TGCAGCGTTGAGACAGGGGCCGGCGAGCAGTACGTC. This encodes CSVETGAGEQYV.

The chain recombines TRBV29-1 with TRBJ2-7, with a tentative D call TRBD1 (6 bases). This CDR3 has 16 amino acids. The V gene lost 0 bases and the J gene lost 3 bases, with 18 bases spanning the gap. Germline CDR1 is SQVTM and CDR2 is ANQGSEA. The CDR3: CSVEDWPRGEDYEQYV. The CDR3 DNA follows: TGCAGCGTTGAAGATTGGCCCAGGGGCGAAGACTACGAGCAGTACGTC.

This clone was counted a single time. The rearrangement uses TRBV6-1 and TRBJ2-5; TRBD1 is a possible D gene (7 bases). Between the trimmed V and J ends, which lost 1 base and 4 bases, there was a span of 10 bases. Per germline, CDR1 MNHNS and CDR2 SASEGT. This CDR3 comprises 14 residues. This chain's CDR3 is CASSEGQGGETQYF. CDR3 DNA sequence: TGTGCCAGCAGTGAAGGACAGGGAGGAGAGACCCAGTACTTC.

The chain is built from TRBV5-5 and TRBJ2-1, with 8 positions matching TRBD2. The CDR3 is 17 amino acids. Looked up from germline, CDR1 is SGHKS and CDR2 is YYEKEE (reference sequence). Unmatched junction bases numbered 5, after V lost 0 bases and J lost 0 bases. Here the CDR3 reads CASSLVTGGFSYNEQFF. CDR3 nucleotide sequence: TGTGCCAGCAGCTTGGTAACGGGGGGGTTCTCCTACAATGAGCAGTTCTTC.

This clone was found a few times. V gene TRBV6-5 combines with J gene TRBJ1-2; D is uncertain. The CDR3 loop spans 15 amino acids. Germline CDR1 is MNHEY and CDR2 is SVGAGI. The germline V and J ends were trimmed by 5 bases and 4 bases, with 17 bases remaining between them. For the CDR3, the DNA is TGTGCCAGCAGTCTATTCTCGGAGGCAGCCTATGGCTACACCTTC. Its translation: CASSLFSEAAYGYTF.

This rearrangement joins TRBV9 to TRBJ2-5, with a weak D call TRBD2 (6 bases). The CDR3 is made up of 15 amino acids. V lost 0 bases and J lost 5, with 14 bases in between. Germline V gives CDR1 SGDLS, CDR2 YYNGEE. The CDR3 DNA sequence: TGTGCCAGCAGCGTAGACCTAACTAGCCCGGAGACCCAGTACTTC. This gives the protein CASSVDLTSPETQYF.

In its sample, this clone was seen a few times. The gene calls are TRBV5-1 and TRBJ2-1; 14 bases are a match to TRBD2. The V gene end was trimmed by 7 bases and the J gene end by 12 bases; junction bases not matched to a gene: 9. The length of the CDR3 is 14 residues. Germline CDR1 and CDR2: SGHRS and YFSETQ. Here the CDR3 reads CASSGTSGGLGQFF. The CDR3 DNA follows: TGCGCCAGCTCTGGGACTAGCGGGGGTTTAGGGCAGTTCTTC.

This chain uses TRBV15 with TRBJ1-6, with 9 nucleotides matching TRBD1. Germline CDR1 reads LNHNV; CDR2 reads YYDKDF (reference sequence). V trimming: 0 bases; J trimming: 5 bases; junction bases outside the gene matches: 5. This CDR3 spans 17 amino acids. CDR3 DNA: TGTGCCACCAGCAGAGATCAGGGACAGGGTAATAATTCACCCCTCCACTTT. Residues: CATSRDQGQGNNSPLHF.

The chain uses TRBV15 and TRBJ2-7; the D gene is possibly TRBD2 (6 bases). The germline V and J ends were trimmed by 5 bases and 2 bases, with 10 bases remaining between them. The CDR3 runs 13 residues. Germline V lookup: CDR1 LNHNV, CDR2 YYDKDF (reference sequence). The chain's CDR3 is CATSVGLAYEQYF. CDR3 sequence (DNA): TGTGCCACCAGCGTGGGACTTGCCTACGAGCAGTACTTC.

The chain combines TRBV10-2 with TRBJ1-1; maybe TRBD1 (5 bases). The CDR3 is 14 amino acids. Trimming removed 6 bases from V and 2 bases from J, with 13 bases in between. Germline CDR1 and CDR2: WSHSY and SAAADI. This chain's CDR3 is CASRGDFINTEAFF. The CDR3 DNA is TGCGCCAGCAGGGGGGACTTTATAAACACTGAAGCTTTCTTT.

The V and J genes are TRBV15 and TRBJ1-2, with TRBD1 identical over 9 bases. V was pared by 5 bases and J by 2 bases, with 3 bases of the junction left unmatched. CDR3 size: 14 residues. Germline CDR1 LNHNV, CDR2 YYDKDF (reference sequence). CDR3 residues: CATSADRGNYGYTF. The DNA for the CDR3 is TGTGCCACCAGCGCCGACAGGGGGAACTATGGCTACACCTTC. Looking up the rest from reference TRBV15 and TRBJ1-2 gives the full variable domain: DAMVIQNPRYQVTQFGKPVTLSCSQTLNHNVMYWYQQKSSQAPKLLFHYYDKDFNNEADTPDNFQSRRPNTSFCFLDIRSPGLGDTAMYLCATSADRGNYGYTFGSGTRLTVV.

The sample holds a few counts of this clone. J is TRBJ2-7 and V is TRBV24-1; 9 nucleotides match TRBD1. V lost 9 bases and J lost 2; bases outside the gene matches: 10. The CDR3 contains 15 residues. Looked up from germline, CDR1 is KGHDR and CDR2 is SFDVKD. The CDR3 loop is CATLLTGGETYEQYV. Written as DNA, the CDR3 is TGTGCCACCCTTCTAACAGGGGGCGAAACCTACGAGCAGTACGTC.

This chain uses TRBV18 with TRBJ2-5; maybe TRBD2 (6 bases). The CDR3 has 15 residues. Germline CDR1 is KGHSH and CDR2 is LQKENI. The V end was cut by 0 bases, the J end by 1 base, with 9 bases between. CDR3 residues: CASSPPGGAQETQYF. The CDR3 nucleotides read TGTGCCAGCTCACCACCCGGGGGAGCCCAAGAGACCCAGTACTTC.

This chain connects TRBV6-6 to TRBJ1-2; 7 positions match TRBD1. Trimming at V came to 2 bases and at J to 2 bases, leaving 5 bases not matched to a gene. Germline V gene data show CDR1 as MNHNY and CDR2 as SVGAGI (reference sequence). The CDR3 sequence is 15 residues long. The CDR3 is CASSYTSGQNYGYTF. The CDR3 DNA reads as TGTGCCAGCAGTTACACATCGGGACAGAACTATGGCTACACCTTC.

The genes are TRBV7-9 and TRBJ2-2; D possibly corresponds to TRBD2 (6 bases). Per germline, CDR1 SEHNR and CDR2 FQNEAQ (reference sequence). Trimming removed 3 bases at V and 5 bases at J, with 19 bases between. The CDR3 has 17 residues. The CDR3 loop is CASSFGWDWWETGELFF. DNA for the CDR3: TGTGCCAGCAGCTTTGGTTGGGACTGGTGGGAAACCGGGGAGCTGTTTTTT.

This clone was counted a few times. The CDR3, as DNA: TGTGCCAGCCGCCAGGGGGATGAGCAGTACTTC. Its protein is CASRQGDEQYF. This chain connects TRBV7-2 to TRBJ2-7; 7 nucleotides agree with TRBD1. The germline V gene has CDR1 SGHTA and CDR2 FQGNSA. Germline trimming cut 8 bases from V and 7 bases from J; bases unmatched to any gene: 5. The CDR3 runs 11 residues.

This chain links TRBV29-1 with TRBJ1-2, with 8 bases lining up with TRBD1. The CDR3 loop spans 12 amino acids. Trimming took 4 bases from V and 6 from J; bases not matched to a gene: 4. Germline-derived CDR1 and CDR2 are SQVTM and ANQGSEA. The CDR3 nucleotides read TGCAGCGTTGGGACAGGGTTTGATGGCTACACCTTC. It translates to CSVGTGFDGYTF.

CDR3 region: CALKRESTDTQYF. CDR3 coding DNA: TGTGCCTTAAAGCGGGAGAGCACAGATACGCAGTATTTT. V gene TRBV30 combines with J gene TRBJ2-3, with TRBD2 identical over 8 bases. J lost 0 bases, V lost 7 bases, and 3 bases had no gene match. The CDR3 spans 13 residues. Germline loops: CDR1 GTSNPN, CDR2 SVGIG (reference sequence).

The rearrangement uses TRBV29-1 and TRBJ2-5; TRBD2 is a possible D gene (5 bases). Per germline, CDR1 SQVTM and CDR2 ANQGSEA. The CDR3 runs to 14 residues. V lost 4 bases and J 1 base, leaving 13 bases between the germline ends. CDR3 DNA: TGCAGCGTTGCCAAGGACTGGGCCCAAGAGACCCAGTACTTC. This translates into CSVAKDWAQETQYF.

This clone was seen a few times. This chain's CDR3 is CASSPVGGEQFF. As DNA, the CDR3 is TGTGCCAGCAGCCCCGTCGGGGGTGAGCAGTTCTTC. The chain joins TRBV3-1 (or the pseudogene TRBV3-2) to TRBJ2-1, with a possible D match to TRBD2 (6 bases). CDR3 length: 12 residues. Trimming removed 4 bases from V and 9 bases from J, with 10 bases in between. Germline V gives CDR1 LGHDT, CDR2 YNNKEL (reference sequence).

V gene TRBV5-6 combines with J gene TRBJ1-1; D unclear. CDR1 SGHDT and CDR2 YYEEEE come from the germline V gene. The germline V and J ends were trimmed by 2 bases and 1 base, with 9 bases remaining between them. CDR3 length equals 14 residues. CDR3 residues: CASSFYRQNTEAFF. The CDR3 DNA reads TGTGCCAGCAGCTTTTACAGACAGAACACTGAAGCTTTCTTT.

The chain joins TRBV4-1 to TRBJ2-1; D is perhaps TRBD1 (6 bases). Trimming took 1 base from V and 5 from J, leaving 12 bases between them. This CDR3 is 15 amino acids long. Germline CDR1 reads MGHRA; CDR2 reads YSYEKL. The CDR3 DNA follows: TGCGCCAGCAGCCAAGGATCGGGACACCACAATGAGCAGTTCTTC. Translation gives CASSQGSGHHNEQFF.

The chain recombines TRBV24-1 with TRBJ1-2, with 7 nucleotides matching TRBD1. J was trimmed by 8 bases and V by 8 bases; bases with no gene match: 7. CDR1 KGHDR and CDR2 SFDVKD come from the germline V gene. The CDR3 is 12 residues long. CDR3: CATTVQGNGYTF. Here the CDR3 DNA reads TGTGCCACCACAGTACAGGGGAACGGCTACACCTTC.